These 21 T cell receptor beta chains came from one sample sequenced in a study of blood T cell repertoires in COVID-19 (dated by TCRdb to 2019 to 2021). The library was built by means of the immunoSEQ multiplex PCR assay. This immuneACCESS table, as held by TCRdb, lists in-frame sequences with V and J called but not all clones. Of the missing ones, under half trace to an unresolved V gene in checked studies; the others have no known cause. The sample contains around 250,000 clones, roughly 88% of them found a single time. About 3.4% of the sample rests with the top ten. Sequencing was done on a sample of PBMCs or T cells enriched from blood (not recorded which). The receptor set was obtained from a woman aged 40 to 50 who had been exposed to COVID-19.

The V call is TRBV6-5, the J call TRBJ2-2; no clear D. Trimming removed 6 bases from V and 0 bases from J, with 11 bases in between. The germline CDR1 and CDR2 sequences are MNHEY and SVGAGI. This CDR3 is built from 15 residues. DNA for the CDR3: TGTGCCAGCAGCCTTACAGCAGCGAACACCGGGGAGCTGTTTTTT. It yields the protein CASSLTAANTGELFF.

This chain joins TRBV19 and TRBJ1-2, with 7 bases matching TRBD1. Germline CDR1 is LNHDA and CDR2 is SQIVND (reference sequence). The CDR3 consists of 13 residues. With V trimmed by 5 bases and J by 4 bases, 4 bases remained unmatched. The CDR3 nucleotides are TGTGCCAGTAGTTCTCCAGGGGGCTATGGCTACACCTTC. Translating gives CASSSPGGYGYTF.

The chain employs TRBV7-2 and TRBJ2-6, with TRBD1 as a possible D gene (5 bases). The germline V and J ends were trimmed by 6 bases and 0 bases, with 9 bases remaining between them. CDR1 is SGHTA and CDR2 is FQGNSA in the germline V gene. This CDR3 comprises 15 residues. The CDR3 DNA is TGTGCCAGCAGGCAAGGGGTCTCTGGGGCCAACGTCCTGACTTTC. Its protein product is CASRQGVSGANVLTF.

The V call is TRBV27, the J call TRBJ2-3; D is possibly TRBD2 (6 bases). The V gene's germline CDR1 is MNHEY and CDR2 SMNVEV (reference sequence). Trimming took off 3 bases at V and 3 bases at J, with 13 bases between the two ends. CDR3 length: 15 amino acids. CDR3 in DNA: TGTGCCAGCAGTTTGATACCGGGACTTACAGATACGCAGTATTTT. Amino acid sequence: CASSLIPGLTDTQYF.

V is TRBV7-2 and J is TRBJ1-4; TRBD1 might be the D (5 bases). Germline lookup yields CDR1 SGHTA and CDR2 FQGNSA. This CDR3 comprises 13 residues. The V end lost 5 bases, the J end lost 4 bases, and 8 bases lay between the germline ends. As DNA, the CDR3 is TGTGCCAGCAGCCCGGGGGGTAATGAAAAACTGTTTTTT. Translated: CASSPGGNEKLFF. The whole variable domain, remainder taken from reference TRBV7-2 and TRBJ1-4, is GAGVSQSPSNKVTEKGKDVELRCDPISGHTALYWYRQSLGQGLEFLIYFQGNSAPDKSGLPSDRFSAERTGGSVSTLTIQRTQQEDSAVYLCASSPGGNEKLFFGSGTQLSVL.

The V and J genes are TRBV19 and TRBJ1-2; the D gene is possibly TRBD1 (5 bases). The CDR3 is made up of 13 amino acids. The germline gives CDR1 LNHDA, CDR2 SQIVND (reference sequence). The V gene lost 2 bases and the J gene lost 5 bases, with 9 bases spanning the gap. DNA for the CDR3: TGTGCCAGTAGTATAACAGGAACATATGGCTACACCTTC. Its protein is CASSITGTYGYTF.

Ten or more counts support this clone. The CDR3 DNA reads TGTGCCAGCAGTGCCGCCACATACAATGAGCAGTTCTTC. Encoded protein: CASSAATYNEQFF. V usage is TRBV27 and J usage is TRBJ2-1, with D uncertain. Trimming left V 5 bases short and J 4 bases short, with 9 bases between. CDR1 and CDR2 from the germline V gene are MNHEY and SMNVEV (reference sequence). The length of the CDR3 is 13 residues.

With respect to this clone: The junction departs from the called germline gene at one end, perhaps through a read error. V gene TRBV5-1 combines with J gene TRBJ1-1; D not resolved. Per the germline V gene, CDR1 is SGHRS and CDR2 is YFSETQ. The CDR3 is made up of 15 amino acids. CDR3: CASSFWPGSNTEAFF. The CDR3 nucleotides are TGTGCCAGCAGCTTTTGGCCAGGCTCTAACACTGAAGCTTTCTTT.

The V and J genes are TRBV7-9 and TRBJ1-2; TRBD1 might be the D (6 bases). V gave up 4 bases and J gave up 5 bases, with 17 bases separating them. The CDR3 is made up of 15 amino acids. Germline values: CDR1 SEHNR, CDR2 FQNEAQ (reference sequence). Here the CDR3 DNA reads TGTGCCAGCAGCTCCCAAGCCAGGGGCACGTATGGCTACACCTTC. This gives the protein CASSSQARGTYGYTF.

V usage is TRBV7-8 and J usage is TRBJ2-3, with 10 bases fitting TRBD2. The CDR3 is 17 amino acids. Germline trimming cut 5 bases from V and 1 base from J; bases unmatched to any gene: 9. CDR1 and CDR2 (germline): SGHVS, FQNEAQ. CDR3 loop: CASSLRTTSGGTDTQYF. Written as DNA, the CDR3 is TGTGCCAGCAGCCTACGGACTACTAGCGGGGGCACAGATACGCAGTATTTT.

The chain uses TRBV5-1 and TRBJ2-7, with a possible D match to TRBD2 (7 bases). The CDR3 contains 17 residues. Germline CDR1 reads SGHRS; CDR2 reads YFSETQ. V shed 4 bases and J shed 4 bases, with 24 bases lying between them. The CDR3 reads CASSPGGSLAFSYEQYF. The CDR3 nucleotides are TGCGCCAGCAGCCCGGGGGGCTCGTTAGCTTTTTCTTACGAGCAGTACTTC.

The chain carries TRBV15 and TRBJ1-3; TRBD1 might be the D (5 bases). Germline loops: CDR1 LNHNV, CDR2 YYDKDF (reference sequence). V lost 1 base and J lost 7, with 14 bases in between. The CDR3 length is 15 residues. The CDR3 nucleotides are TGTGCCACCAGCAGAGGGGGAGGGGTCAGCAACACCATATATTTT. This gives the protein CATSRGGGVSNTIYF.

The chain uses TRBV7-3 and TRBJ1-6; 7 bases are shared with TRBD1. CDR1 SGHTA and CDR2 FQGTGA come from the germline V gene. Trimming removed 2 bases from V and 5 bases from J; junction bases left unmatched: 3. The length of the CDR3 is 15 residues. In DNA form, the CDR3 reads TGTGCCAGCAGCTTATCGGGACAGAATAATTCACCCCTCCACTTT. Amino acid sequence: CASSLSGQNNSPLHF.

The rearrangement joins TRBV19 to TRBJ1-4, with D maybe TRBD1 (5 bases). CDR3 length equals 16 residues. Trimming left V 2 bases short and J 6 bases short, with 16 bases between. Germline lookup yields CDR1 LNHDA and CDR2 SQIVND (reference sequence). CDR3 DNA: TGTGCCAGTAGTATAACCTGGACACAAGGAGATGAAAAACTGTTTTTT. This sequence encodes CASSITWTQGDEKLFF.

The rearrangement uses TRBV2 and TRBJ1-5; a possible D gene is TRBD1 (6 bases). This CDR3 has 14 residues. CDR1 is SNHLY and CDR2 is FYNNEI in the germline V gene. The V gene lost 7 bases and the J gene lost 5 bases, with 15 bases spanning the gap. CDR3 sequence (DNA): TGTGCCAGCAAGACCACAGGGATTCATCAGCCCCAGCATTTT. This sequence encodes CASKTTGIHQPQHF.

This clone was recorded only once. V gene TRBV3-1 (or the pseudogene TRBV3-2) combines with J gene TRBJ2-2; 8 bases map to TRBD2. CDR1 and CDR2 (germline): LGHDT, YNNKEL (reference sequence). V shed 7 bases, J shed 4 bases, and the junction held 11 bases outside the gene matches. CDR3 size: 16 residues. CDR3 coding DNA: TGTGCCAGCAACCCCTTCAGCGGGGGTACCACCGGGGAGCTGTTTTTT. Residues: CASNPFSGGTTGELFF.

J is TRBJ1-4 and V is TRBV2, with 7 bases that match TRBD1. Germline V gene data show CDR1 as SNHLY and CDR2 as FYNNEI. V gave up 7 bases and J gave up 7 bases; unmatched junction bases: 6. CDR3 length: 13 residues. CDR3 nucleotide sequence: TGTGCCAGCATGGTGCAGGGGGGTGAAAAACTGTTTTTT. It encodes CASMVQGGEKLFF. Full variable domain (missing parts from reference TRBV2 and TRBJ1-4): EPEVTQTPSHQVTQMGQEVILRCVPISNHLYFYWYRQILGQKVEFLVSFYNNEISEKSEIFDDQFSVERPDGSNFTLKIRSTKLEDSAMYFCASMVQGGEKLFFGSGTQLSVL.

This chain joins TRBV29-1 and TRBJ2-7; 7 bases fit TRBD1. Unmatched junction bases numbered 6, after V lost 5 bases and J lost 2 bases. The CDR3 is made up of 13 amino acids. Germline CDR1 is SQVTM and CDR2 is ANQGSEA. The CDR3 region has the DNA TGCAGCGTTACCGGGACAGTGACCTACGAGCAGTACTTC. This gives the protein CSVTGTVTYEQYF.

V is TRBV10-3 and J is TRBJ1-6, with 9 bases that match TRBD1. CDR1 is ENHRY and CDR2 is SYGVKD in the germline V gene. This CDR3 is built from 15 residues. With V trimmed by 2 bases and J by 9 bases, 5 bases remained unmatched. The CDR3 protein is CAISETGTGSSPLHF. DNA of the CDR3: TGTGCCATCAGTGAGACCGGGACAGGGTCTTCACCCCTCCACTTT.

This clone was counted a few times. The chain combines TRBV7-2 with TRBJ2-1; tentatively, D is TRBD2 (5 bases). CDR1 is SGHTA and CDR2 is FQGNSA in the germline V gene. The CDR3 consists of 16 residues. V was cut by 1 base and J by 6 bases, with 16 bases left in between. The CDR3 bases are TGTGCCAGCAGCTTAGTTCCGGGGTTTGGAACCAATGAGCAGTTCTTC. It is translated as CASSLVPGFGTNEQFF.

V and J are TRBV3-1 (or the pseudogene TRBV3-2) and TRBJ2-7; D is perhaps TRBD1 (6 bases). V lost 1 base and J lost 1, with 11 bases in between. Germline CDR1 LGHDT, CDR2 YNNKEL (reference sequence). This CDR3 spans 15 amino acids. This CDR3 reads CASSQVAGASYEQYF. The CDR3 region has the DNA TGTGCCAGCAGCCAAGTGGCAGGGGCGTCCTACGAGCAGTACTTC.